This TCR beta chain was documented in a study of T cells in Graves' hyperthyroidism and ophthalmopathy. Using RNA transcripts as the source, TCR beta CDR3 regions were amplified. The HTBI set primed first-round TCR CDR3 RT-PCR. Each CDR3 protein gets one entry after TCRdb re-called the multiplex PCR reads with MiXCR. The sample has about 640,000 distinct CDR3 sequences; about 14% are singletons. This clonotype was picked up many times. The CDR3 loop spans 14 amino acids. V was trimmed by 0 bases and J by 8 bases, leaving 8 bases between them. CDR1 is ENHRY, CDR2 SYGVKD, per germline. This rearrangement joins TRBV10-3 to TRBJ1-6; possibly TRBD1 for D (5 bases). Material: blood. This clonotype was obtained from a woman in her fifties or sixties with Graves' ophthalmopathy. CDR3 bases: TGTGCCATCAGTGAGTCAAGAGGGGATTCACCCCTCCACTTT. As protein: CAISESRGDSPLHF.